Presented here are 4 T cell receptor beta chains from one specimen sequenced in a study of T cells in tuberculosis. The assay was immunoSEQ multiplex PCR, and TCRdb's table has in-frame clones only and misses some. The sample records about 29,000 clones, 90% to 95% being singletons. Sequenced material: PBMCs. These TCRs come from a donor aged 10-29 years with latent tuberculosis or without tuberculosis infection.

The chain uses TRBV28 and TRBJ2-7; 12 positions agree with TRBD2. The germline V gene encodes CDR1 MDHEN and CDR2 SYDVKM. This CDR3 contains 20 residues. Trimming took 4 bases from V and 7 from J; bases not matched to a gene: 23. The CDR3 DNA follows: TGTGCCAGCAGTTATTATCTGATACGTAGACTAGCGGGAGTCCCGGGTGAGCAGTACTTC. The encoded protein is CASSYYLIRRLAGVPGEQYF.

The chain carries TRBV30 and TRBJ1-3; no firm D call. The ends were cut back, 1 base at V and 0 bases at J, with 4 bases in the middle. CDR3 length: 13 residues. Per the germline V gene, CDR1 is GTSNPN and CDR2 is SVGIG (reference sequence). The CDR3 nucleotides read TGTGCCTGGAGTGGTAACTCTGGAAACACCATATATTTT. Protein: CAWSGNSGNTIYF.

The genes are TRBV4-1 and TRBJ1-2; D gene unclear. The CDR3 runs 16 residues. V was clipped by 4 bases and J by 1 base, with 16 bases between them. Germline loops: CDR1 MGHRA, CDR2 YSYEKL. The CDR3 loop reads CASSLPRGGVNYGYTF. The CDR3 coding sequence is TGCGCCAGCAGCCTGCCTCGGGGAGGAGTTAACTATGGCTACACCTTC.

CDR3 DNA: TGTGCCAGCTCAATACGACTAGCGGGGGACTACAATGAGCAGTTCTTC. It yields the protein CASSIRLAGDYNEQFF. The genes are TRBV18 and TRBJ2-1, with TRBD2 matching over 12 bases. The CDR3 has 16 residues. Germline lookup yields CDR1 KGHSH and CDR2 LQKENI. V gave up 5 bases and J gave up 3 bases; unmatched junction bases: 5.